Below, one T cell receptor beta chain is given with its context. Its antigen is not identified. This record comes from a study of T cells in Graves' hyperthyroidism and ophthalmopathy. Study results and limitations: In the blood, most expanded thyroid clonotypes above 0.001 appeared as well. Model predictions of ophthalmopathy came a median approximately 6 months before onset.

Germline loops: CDR1 ENHRY, CDR2 SYGVKD. The CDR3 is made up of 14 amino acids. V was pared by 6 bases and J by 3 bases, with 7 bases of the junction left unmatched. TCR beta CDR3 regions were amplified from RNA transcripts. The HTBI primer set served for first-round RT-PCR of the TCR CDR3. TCRdb re-analysed the multiplex PCR reads in MiXCR, keeping a single row per CDR3 protein. The profile shows about 660,000 distinct CDR3 sequences, roughly 46% of them singletons. The TCR was taken from an adult man with Graves' disease, either hyperthyroidism or ophthalmopathy (not recorded which). The chain combines TRBV10-3 with TRBJ1-2, with 7 bases lining up with TRBD1. The sample taken for sequencing was peripheral blood or thyroid tissue (not recorded which). CDR3 amino acids: CAIRTYQGDYGYTF. CDR3 in DNA: TGTGCCATCAGGACGTACCAGGGGGACTATGGCTACACCTTC.